The 3 T cell receptor beta chains reported below all come from one sample, sequenced in a study of T cell responses to AZD1222 COVID-19 vaccine. TCRdb's table, derived via immunoSEQ multiplex PCR, lists solely in-frame clones and lacks some. The sample consists of about 130,000 clones, over 75% of them appearing once. Sequencing was performed on peripheral blood, taken on day 0 of AZD1222 vaccination. The receptors derive from an adult in good health.

V is TRBV7-2 and J is TRBJ1-2, with D uncertain. This CDR3 contains 14 residues. V was pared by 1 base and J by 4 bases, with 10 bases between. Germline V gene data show CDR1 as SGHTA and CDR2 as FQGNSA. CDR3 amino acids: CASSLELAIYGYTF. The CDR3 DNA reads TGTGCCAGCAGCTTAGAATTGGCGATCTATGGCTACACCTTC.

The genes are TRBV25-1 and TRBJ2-7; tentative D call: TRBD2 (5 bases). CDR3 length: 13 amino acids. The V gene's germline CDR1 is MGHDK and CDR2 SYGVNS. V was clipped by 4 bases and J by 3 bases, with 10 bases between them. The CDR3 loop reads CASSVRGYYEQYF. The CDR3 nucleotides read TGTGCCAGCAGTGTAAGAGGGTACTACGAGCAGTACTTC.

V gene TRBV3-1 (or the pseudogene TRBV3-2) combines with J gene TRBJ2-1; D unclear. Trimming took off 6 bases at V and 8 bases at J, with 11 bases between the two ends. This CDR3 region has 12 residues. Germline V gene sequence: CDR1 LGHDT, CDR2 YNNKEL (reference sequence). The CDR3 is CASSHQRDEQFF. In DNA form, the CDR3 reads TGTGCCAGCAGTCACCAGAGAGATGAGCAGTTCTTC.